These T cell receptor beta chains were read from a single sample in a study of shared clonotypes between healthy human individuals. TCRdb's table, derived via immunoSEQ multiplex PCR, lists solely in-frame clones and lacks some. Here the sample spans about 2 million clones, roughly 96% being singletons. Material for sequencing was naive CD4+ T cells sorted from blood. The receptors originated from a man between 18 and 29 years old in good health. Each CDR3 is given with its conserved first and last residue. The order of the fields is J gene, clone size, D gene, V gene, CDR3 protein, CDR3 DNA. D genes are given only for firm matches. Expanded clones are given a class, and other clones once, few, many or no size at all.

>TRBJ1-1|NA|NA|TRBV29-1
CSVAGGGAEAFF
TGCAGCGTTGCCGGGGGGGGAGCTGAAGCTTTCTTT
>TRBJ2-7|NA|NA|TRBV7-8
CASSHRPGSHEQYF
TGTGCCAGCAGCCACAGGCCCGGGAGCCACGAGCAGTACTTC
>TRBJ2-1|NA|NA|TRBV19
CASSARLLNSYNEQFF
TGTGCCAGTAGTGCCCGACTGCTAAACTCCTACAATGAGCAGTTCTTC
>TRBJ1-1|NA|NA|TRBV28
CASSSYLQPNTEAFF
TGTGCCAGCAGTTCCTACCTACAACCGAACACTGAAGCTTTCTTT
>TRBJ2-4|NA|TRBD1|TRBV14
CASSPRDRAAIHWQYF
TGTGCCAGCAGCCCCCGGGACAGGGCGGCCATTCATTGGCAGTACTTC
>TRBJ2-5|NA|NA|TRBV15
CATSSGLYETQYF
TGTGCCACCAGCAGTGGACTTTATGAGACCCAGTACTTC
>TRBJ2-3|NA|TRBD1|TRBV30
CAWIDRGGSADTQYF
TGTGCCTGGATTGACAGGGGTGGTAGCGCAGATACGCAGTATTTT
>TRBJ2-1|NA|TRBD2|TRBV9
CASSTAGLAGGRYNEQFF
TGTGCCAGCAGCACCGCGGGACTAGCGGGGGGGCGCTACAATGAGCAGTTCTTC
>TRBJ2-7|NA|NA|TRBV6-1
CASTRRGGGRYEQYF
TGTGCCAGCACCCGACGAGGAGGGGGGCGCTACGAGCAGTACTTC
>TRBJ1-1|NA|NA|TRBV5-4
CASSLVGQGRNTEAFF
TGTGCCAGCAGCTTGGTGGGTCAGGGAAGGAACACTGAAGCTTTCTTT
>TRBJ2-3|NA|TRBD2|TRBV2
CASSDKVLAGADTQYF
TGTGCCAGCAGTGATAAGGTTCTAGCGGGAGCGGATACGCAGTATTTT
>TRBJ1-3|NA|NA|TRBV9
CASSSPITSGNTIYF
TGTGCCAGCAGCTCCCCAATTACCTCTGGAAACACCATATATTTT
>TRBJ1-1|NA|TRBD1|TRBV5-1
CASSTSGTGVRNTEAFF
TGCGCCAGCAGTACATCCGGGACAGGGGTACGGAACACTGAAGCTTTCTTT
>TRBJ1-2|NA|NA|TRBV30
CAWSVAYGYTF
TGTGCCTGGAGTGTAGCCTATGGCTACACCTTC
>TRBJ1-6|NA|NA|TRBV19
CASSHRDYNSPLHF
TGTGCCAGTAGTCATCGAGACTATAATTCACCCCTCCACTTT
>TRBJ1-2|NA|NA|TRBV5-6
CASRASRELGYTF
TGTGCCAGCAGGGCTTCTCGGGAGCTGGGCTACACCTTC
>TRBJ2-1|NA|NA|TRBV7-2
CASSLAPGTVGYNEQFF
TGTGCCAGCAGCTTAGCGCCCGGGACGGTGGGTTACAATGAGCAGTTCTTC
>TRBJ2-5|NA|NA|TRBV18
CASSPSQETQYF
TGTGCCAGCTCACCCTCACAAGAGACCCAGTACTTC
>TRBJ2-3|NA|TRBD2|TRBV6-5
CATTSSGSSTDTQYF
TGTGCCACGACTAGCTCGGGTTCTAGCACAGATACGCAGTATTTT
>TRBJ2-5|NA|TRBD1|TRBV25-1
CASSSTGGFVETQYF
TGTGCCAGCAGCAGCACAGGGGGCTTTGTAGAGACCCAGTACTTC
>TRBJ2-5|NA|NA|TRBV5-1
CASSPDGRETQYF
TGCGCCAGCAGCCCCGATGGACGGGAGACCCAGTACTTC
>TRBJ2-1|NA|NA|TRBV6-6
CASRYRGGNEQFF
TGTGCCAGCAGGTACAGGGGGGGAAATGAGCAGTTCTTC
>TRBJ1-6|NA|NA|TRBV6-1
CASSEPDSPLHF
TGTGCCAGCAGTGAACCTGATTCACCCCTCCACTTT
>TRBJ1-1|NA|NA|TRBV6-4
CASSYRNTEAFF
TGTGCCAGCAGTTACAGGAACACTGAAGCTTTCTTT
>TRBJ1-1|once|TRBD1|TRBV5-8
CASSLGQAYTEAFF
TGTGCCAGCAGCCTTGGACAGGCGTACACTGAAGCTTTCTTT
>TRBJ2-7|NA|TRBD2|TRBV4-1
CASSQVPAGAYEQYF
TGCGCCAGCAGCCAAGTTCCAGCGGGGGCCTACGAGCAGTACTTC
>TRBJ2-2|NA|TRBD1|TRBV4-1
CASSRRTGYDTGELFF
TGCGCCAGCAGCCGAAGGACAGGGTATGACACCGGGGAGCTGTTTTTT
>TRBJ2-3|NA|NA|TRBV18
CASSTTRSTDTQYF
TGTGCCAGCTCTACCACCCGTAGCACAGATACGCAGTATTTT
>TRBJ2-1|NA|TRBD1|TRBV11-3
CARGGWPKRADFEQFF
TGTGCCAGAGGGGGCTGGCCCAAAAGGGCGGACTTTGAGCAGTTCTTC